The 18 T cell receptor beta chains in this list originate from one sample, sequenced in a study of T-cell reconstitution after alpha-beta-depleted transplantation in children. Unique molecular identifiers were incorporated during preparation of the TCRbeta library. TCRdb processed the PCR reads anew with MiXCR; each CDR3 protein has one entry. Here the sample spans about 980,000 distinct CDR3 sequences, around 30% being singletons. Sequenced here: PBMCs, mostly from graft donor cells, sampled 360 days after TCRalphabeta/CD19-depleted stem cell transplant. The receptors originated from a boy younger than two who had a stem cell transplant for SCID, so the T cells may come from the graft donor.

The chain employs TRBV5-1 and TRBJ1-1; TRBD1 matches 7 bases. V lost 6 bases and J lost 3; bases outside the gene matches: 14. CDR1 and CDR2 (germline): SGHRS, YFSETQ. CDR3 length: 16 residues. CDR3: CASNPRRQGPHTEAFF. CDR3 sequence (DNA): TGCGCCAGCAACCCTCGCCGACAGGGACCCCACACTGAAGCTTTCTTT.

The V and J genes are TRBV3-1 and TRBJ2-1, with a possible D match to TRBD1 (6 bases). CDR1 and CDR2 (germline): LGHDT, YNNKEL (reference sequence). The CDR3 contains 17 residues. V dropped 0 bases and J dropped 5 bases, with 17 bases sitting between them. This CDR3 is CASSQDNPGEPNNEQFF. The CDR3 nucleotides are TGTGCCAGCAGCCAAGATAACCCAGGGGAGCCGAACAATGAGCAGTTCTTC.

The chain is built from TRBV12-3 or TRBV12-4 and TRBJ2-2; D unclear. V lost 5 bases and J 8 bases, leaving 18 bases between the germline ends. The CDR3 is made up of 15 amino acids. CDR3 sequence: CASSLRPPASGELFF. DNA for the CDR3: TGTGCCAGCAGTCTAAGGCCCCCGGCTTCAGGGGAGCTGTTTTTT.

The chain links TRBV20-1 to TRBJ2-7, with D unresolved. Germline V gene sequence: CDR1 DFQATT, CDR2 SNEGSKA (reference sequence). V lost 4 bases, J lost 2 bases, and 18 bases lay in between. The CDR3 consists of 15 residues. CDR3 in amino acids: CSAKFSPEVTYEQYF. CDR3 sequence (DNA): TGCAGTGCTAAGTTTTCGCCTGAGGTTACCTACGAGCAGTACTTC.

The V call is TRBV7-8, the J call TRBJ2-1; no definite D call. The CDR3 spans 13 residues. V gave up 5 bases and J gave up 4 bases, with 9 bases separating them. Germline assignment: CDR1 SGHVS and CDR2 FQNEAQ. The CDR3, as DNA: TGTGCCAGCAGCCCCCACAGATACAATGAGCAGTTCTTC. This gives the protein CASSPHRYNEQFF.

The rearrangement uses TRBV6-5 and TRBJ1-3, with 8 bases that match TRBD1. The germline gives CDR1 MNHEY, CDR2 SVGAGI. The CDR3 covers 15 residues. V shed 2 bases and J 0 bases; nucleotides not matched to a gene: 0. In DNA form, the CDR3 reads TGTGCCAGCAGTTACGACAGGGGCTCTGGAAACACCATATATTTT. Its protein is CASSYDRGSGNTIYF.

This clonotype was found many times. DNA of the CDR3: TGCAGTGCTAGTAAAGTTCCACCGGCGCTCACCGGGGAGCTGTTTTTT. Its protein product is CSASKVPPALTGELFF. This chain joins TRBV20-1 and TRBJ2-2, with D hard to call. The germline CDR1 and CDR2 sequences are DFQATT and SNEGSKA (reference sequence). The CDR3 loop spans 16 amino acids. Trimming took off 3 bases at V and 4 bases at J, with 18 bases between the two ends.

There are a few counts of this clonotype. The chain has TRBV5-1 and TRBJ2-5, with D maybe TRBD1 (6 bases). Trimming took 2 bases from V and 1 from J, leaving 15 bases between them. In germline, CDR1 is SGHRS, CDR2 YFSETQ. There are 16 residues in the CDR3. The CDR3 spells CASSFRPMTGQETQYF. CDR3 nucleotide sequence: TGCGCCAGCAGCTTCCGACCGATGACAGGCCAAGAGACCCAGTACTTC.

Many counts were recorded for this clonotype. The chain joins TRBV7-8 to TRBJ2-2; D unclear. The CDR3 spans 17 residues. V dropped 7 bases and J dropped 5 bases, with 23 bases sitting between them. From germline, CDR1 is SGHVS and CDR2 FQNEAQ. CDR3 nucleotides: TGTGCCAGCAACAACATCACCCGCACGATTCGAACCGGGGAGCTGTTTTTT. Its protein is CASNNITRTIRTGELFF.

This clonotype was seen a few times. The rearrangement uses TRBV7-9 and TRBJ2-4; D gene uncertain. V was trimmed by 3 bases and J by 6 bases, leaving 6 bases between them. CDR1 is SEHNR and CDR2 is FQNEAQ in the germline V gene (reference sequence). The length of the CDR3 is 12 residues. The CDR3 DNA follows: TGTGCCAGCAGCTTCGGTTTAAACATTCAGTACTTC. This codes for CASSFGLNIQYF.

The chain uses TRBV27 and TRBJ1-1; no reliable D call. This CDR3 is 14 amino acids long. Germline CDR1 reads MNHEY; CDR2 reads SMNVEV (reference sequence). The ends were cut back, 6 bases at V and 1 base at J, with 12 bases in the middle. The CDR3 DNA is TGTGCCAGCAGCCAGGTCTGGGGGAACACTGAAGCTTTCTTT. Translating gives CASSQVWGNTEAFF.

This clonotype was seen a handful of times. The V gene is TRBV3-1, the J gene TRBJ2-3; D may be TRBD1 (6 bases). Germline CDR1 LGHDT, CDR2 YNNKEL (reference sequence). The CDR3 consists of 17 residues. Trimming removed 3 bases from V and 0 bases from J, with 16 bases in between. CDR3 sequence: CASSQTTGKYSTDTQYF. CDR3 nucleotide sequence: TGTGCCAGCAGCCAGACTACAGGGAAATATAGCACAGATACGCAGTATTTT.

This clonotype was picked up a small number of times. The chain combines TRBV12-3 or TRBV12-4 with TRBJ2-3; the match to TRBD2 covers 7 bases. The CDR3 consists of 15 residues. Trimming took 5 bases from V and 1 from J; bases not matched to a gene: 6. The CDR3 DNA is TGTGCCAGCAGTAGCGGGATGGGACGCACAGATACGCAGTATTTT. It codes for CASSSGMGRTDTQYF.

The chain combines TRBV5-6 with TRBJ2-1; D is uncertain. The CDR3 sequence is 14 residues long. Deletions cut 0 bases from V and 2 bases from J, with 6 bases between. CDR1 and CDR2 (germline): SGHDT, YYEEEE. CDR3 DNA: TGTGCCAGCAGCTTGGGGTTTGCCTACAATGAGCAGTTCTTC. Translating gives CASSLGFAYNEQFF.

The DNA for the CDR3 is TGTGCCAGCACCGGCCAGGGCACGCACTCACCCCTCCACTTT. Translated, it gives CASTGQGTHSPLHF. The V call is TRBV7-2, the J call TRBJ1-6; TRBD1 is a possible D gene (5 bases). The V end lost 7 bases, the J end lost 10 bases, and 17 bases lay between the germline ends. The CDR3 is 14 residues long. CDR1 and CDR2 (germline): SGHTA, FQGNSA.

The CDR3 coding sequence is TGCAGTGCTAGAGCGGACAGGCGGCGAGAGACCCAGTACTTC. Translating gives CSARADRRRETQYF. V usage is TRBV20-1 and J usage is TRBJ2-5, with 7 bases that match TRBD1. After removal of 1 base from V and 4 bases from J, the junction contained 6 bases not matched to a gene. This CDR3 is built from 14 residues. Germline V CDR1 and CDR2: DFQATT, SNEGSKA (reference sequence).

The V call is TRBV5-1, the J call TRBJ2-2; TRBD2 aligns across 8 bases. The CDR3 contains 16 residues. Germline CDR1 and CDR2: SGHRS and YFSETQ. Trimming removed 5 bases from V and 1 base from J; junction bases left unmatched: 7. The CDR3 nucleotides read TGCGCCAGCAGTCTCGGACTAGCTAGGAACACCGGGGAGCTGTTTTTT. Its protein product is CASSLGLARNTGELFF.

This clonotype has a handful of counts. This chain connects TRBV9 to TRBJ1-5; D uncertain. Looked up from germline, CDR1 is SGDLS and CDR2 is YYNGEE. The ends were cut back, 4 bases at V and 0 bases at J, with 14 bases in the middle. There are 16 residues in the CDR3. The CDR3 sequence is CASSPREDYSNQPQHF. As DNA, the CDR3 is TGTGCCAGCAGCCCCCGAGAGGACTATAGCAATCAGCCCCAGCATTTT. The entire variable domain, with the rest obtained from reference TRBV9 and TRBJ1-5, is as follows: DSGVTQTPKHLITATGQRVTLRCSPRSGDLSVYWYQQSLDQGLQFLIQYYNGEERAKGNILERFSAQQFPDLHSELNLSSLELGDSALYFCASSPREDYSNQPQHFGDGTRLSIL.